This TCR beta chain was sequenced in a study of T cells in Graves' hyperthyroidism and ophthalmopathy. The CDR3 sequence is 13 residues long. V lost 1 base to trimming and J lost 5 bases, with 6 bases between them. Germline assignment: CDR1 SGHAT and CDR2 FQNNGV. This clonotype was observed at least ten times. Its antigen remains unidentified. TCR beta CDR3 regions were amplified from RNA transcripts. Primed by the HTBI set, a first-round RT-PCR was run on the TCR CDR3. MiXCR, applied by TCRdb to the multiplex PCR reads, yields one record per CDR3 protein. The data hold approximately 590,000 distinct CDR3 sequences, with 15% to 18% observed a single time. Whole-study findings and limits: Ophthalmopathy and stable hyperthyroidism were told apart by a 13 V-J model. It was a median approximately six months before onset that the model predicted ophthalmopathy.

The PBMCs were sourced from fresh peripheral blood (around 9.3 ml). The receptor comes from a woman in her twenties or thirties with Graves' hyperthyroidism. Specimen: blood. The V gene is TRBV11-2, the J gene TRBJ1-5; the D is unclear. The CDR3 sequence: CASSLGQHQPQHF. The CDR3 coding sequence is TGTGCCAGCAGCTTAGGGCAGCATCAGCCCCAGCATTTT.